The rows below give T cell receptor beta chains drawn from one sample of a study of T cells after yellow fever vaccination. Via MiXCR, TCRdb re-called the 5' RACE reads, giving one row per CDR3 protein. The data hold about 250,000 distinct CDR3 sequences, with 3.6% observed a single time. The material was PBMCs, obtained 15 days after the yellow fever booster vaccination. The origin of the receptors is a man aged 18 to 30 who received the YFV17D yellow fever vaccine. CDR3s include the opening cysteine and the closing phenylalanine or tryptophan. Fields, in order: clone size, V gene, D gene, J gene, CDR3 protein. The D gene is left open where the match is weak. Clone size is given as once, few or many counts, or a class when the clone is expanded.

many	TRBV20-1	TRBD2	TRBJ2-3	CSAQQRGGSDTQYF
many	TRBV29-1	TRBD2	TRBJ2-1	CSGEHIGTINEQFF
many	TRBV4-3	TRBD2	TRBJ2-3	CASSPAETSGGWTDTQYF
many	TRBV6-6	-	TRBJ1-5	CAGAGFNQPQHF
many	TRBV5-1	-	TRBJ1-1	CASSLAGRPNTEAFF
many	TRBV27	TRBD2	TRBJ2-7	CASRGGYEQYF
many	TRBV7-9	-	TRBJ2-7	CASSRDHEQYF
many	TRBV20-1	TRBD2	TRBJ2-1	CSVLPGLPSNEQFF
many	TRBV30	-	TRBJ1-1	CAWETGNTEAFF
many	TRBV15	-	TRBJ2-2	CATSRDHVTGELFF